The rows below give T cell receptor beta chains drawn from one sample of a study of glioma-infiltrating T cells after dendritic cell vaccination. Here immunoSEQ multiplex PCR was the method, and the copy in TCRdb shows in-frame clones only, minus some. The table has about 92,000 clones, approximately 84% seen once. Sequencing used blood, obtained before dendritic cell vaccination. These receptors all come from a human donor with glioblastoma. Each CDR3 is given with its conserved first and last residue. D genes are given only for firm matches. Expanded clones are given a class, and other clones once, few, many or no size at all.

abundance,v_gene,j_gene,d_gene,CDR3aa,CDR3nt
-,TRBV6-9,TRBJ1-2,TRBD1,CAGKQGEEYGYTF,TGTGCCGGTAAACAGGGGGAAGAGTATGGCTACACCTTC
-,TRBV5-6,TRBJ2-5,-,CASSRAGTEEETQYF,TGTGCCAGCAGCCGGGCGGGAACAGAAGAAGAGACCCAGTACTTC
-,TRBV5-8,TRBJ1-5,TRBD1,CASSLRQGIGANQPQHF,TGTGCCAGCAGCTTAAGACAGGGAATAGGTGCCAATCAGCCCCAGCATTTT
-,TRBV28,TRBJ2-7,TRBD2,CASVFDTGLTVNEQYF,TGTGCCAGCGTGTTCGACACGGGACTAACAGTCAACGAGCAGTACTTC
-,TRBV9,TRBJ1-4,-,CASSVSRGNEKLFF,TGTGCCAGCAGCGTATCCAGGGGTAATGAAAAACTGTTTTTT
-,TRBV7-3,TRBJ2-3,TRBD2,CASSLTGGGSDTQYF,TGTGCCAGCAGCTTAACGGGGGGGGGTTCAGATACGCAGTATTTT
once,TRBV9,TRBJ2-5,TRBD1,CASSVEGDRGKETQYF,TGTGCCAGCAGCGTAGAAGGGGACAGGGGGAAAGAGACCCAGTACTTC
-,TRBV6-1,TRBJ1-1,-,CASSRPEDSWAFF,TGTGCCAGCAGTCGTCCCGAGGACAGTTGGGCTTTCTTT
-,TRBV12-5,TRBJ2-2,-,CASGFTQAANTGELFF,TGTGCTAGTGGTTTTACGCAGGCAGCGAACACCGGGGAGCTGTTTTTT
-,TRBV6-5,TRBJ1-1,TRBD1,CASSYPGTGITEAFF,TGTGCCAGCAGTTATCCCGGGACAGGGATCACTGAAGCTTTCTTT
-,TRBV4-1,TRBJ2-5,-,CASSQDRETQYF,TGCGCCAGCAGCCAAGATCGAGAGACCCAGTACTTC
-,TRBV2,TRBJ1-2,-,CASSEQDRGGYTF,TGTGCCAGCAGTGAGCAAGATAGAGGCGGCTACACCTTC
-,TRBV15,TRBJ1-4,-,CATSRGPGLNEKLFF,TGTGCCACCAGCAGGGGTCCGGGACTTAATGAAAAACTGTTTTTT
-,TRBV7-3,TRBJ2-1,TRBD1,CASSSQGASYNEQFF,TGTGCCAGCAGCTCCCAGGGGGCCTCCTACAATGAGCAGTTCTTC
-,TRBV6-5,TRBJ1-1,TRBD1,CASHRGTGNTEAFF,TGTGCCAGCCACCGCGGGACAGGTAACACTGAAGCTTTCTTT